This T cell receptor (beta chain) appears in the sequencing data of a study of T cells in Graves' hyperthyroidism and ophthalmopathy. Study results and limitations: In the analysis, a 13 V-J model separated ophthalmopathy from stable hyperthyroidism. The model predicted ophthalmopathy a median about 6.6 months before onset.

This clonotype was seen many times. Antigen specificity is unknown. Using RNA transcripts as the source, TCR beta CDR3 regions were amplified. Initially, a first-round RT-PCR of the TCR CDR3 employed the HTBI primer set. TCRdb redid the calling of the multiplex PCR reads with MiXCR, one entry per CDR3 protein. Of hundreds of thousands of distinct CDR3 sequences listed, roughly 22% are singletons. Patients affected by ophthalmopathy presented a Clinical Activity Score of at least 3, a NOSPECS grade of at least 4, and disease duration below 3 months. Sequences were obtained from blood. The TCR originated in a woman aged 40-49 years with Graves' ophthalmopathy.

Here the CDR3 DNA reads TGTGCCAGCAGTTACTGGACTAGTTCCGCGTACGAGCAGTACTTC. It translates to CASSYWTSSAYEQYF. This chain links TRBV28 with TRBJ2-7; 7 nucleotides align to TRBD2. This CDR3 spans 15 amino acids. Germline V gene data show CDR1 as MDHEN and CDR2 as SYDVKM. V was pared by 4 bases and J by 4 bases, with 10 bases of the junction left unmatched. The entire variable domain, with the rest obtained from reference TRBV28 and TRBJ2-7, is as follows: DVKVTQSSRYLVKRTGEKVFLECVQDMDHENMFWYRQDPGLGLRLIYFSYDVKMKEKGDIPEGYSVSREKKERFSLILESASTNQTSMYLCASSYWTSSAYEQYFGPGTRLTVT.